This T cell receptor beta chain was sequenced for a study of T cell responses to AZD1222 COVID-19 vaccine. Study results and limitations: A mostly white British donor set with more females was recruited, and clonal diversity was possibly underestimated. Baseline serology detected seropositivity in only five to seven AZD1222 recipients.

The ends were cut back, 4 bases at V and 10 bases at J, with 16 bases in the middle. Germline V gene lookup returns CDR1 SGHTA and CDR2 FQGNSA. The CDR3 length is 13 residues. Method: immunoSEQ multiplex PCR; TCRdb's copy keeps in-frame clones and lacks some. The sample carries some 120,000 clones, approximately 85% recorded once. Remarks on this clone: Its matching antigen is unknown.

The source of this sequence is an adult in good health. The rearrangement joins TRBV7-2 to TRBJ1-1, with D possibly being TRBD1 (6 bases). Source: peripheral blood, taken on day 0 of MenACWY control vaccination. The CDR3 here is CASSSWTALAAFF. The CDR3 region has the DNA TGTGCCAGCAGCTCTTGGACAGCCCTTGCAGCTTTCTTT.